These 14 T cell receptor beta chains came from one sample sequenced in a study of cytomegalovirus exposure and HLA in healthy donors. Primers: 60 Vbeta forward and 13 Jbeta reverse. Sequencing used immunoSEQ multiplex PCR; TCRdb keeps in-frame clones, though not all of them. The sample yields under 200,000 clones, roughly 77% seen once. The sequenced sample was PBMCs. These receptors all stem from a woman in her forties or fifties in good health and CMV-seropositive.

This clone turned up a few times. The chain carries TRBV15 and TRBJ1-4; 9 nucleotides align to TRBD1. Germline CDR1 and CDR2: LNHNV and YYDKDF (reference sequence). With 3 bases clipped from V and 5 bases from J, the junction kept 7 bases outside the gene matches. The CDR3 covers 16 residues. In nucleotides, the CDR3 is TGTGCCACCAGCAGGAGGACAGGGGAATGGAATGAAAAACTGTTTTTT. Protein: CATSRRTGEWNEKLFF.

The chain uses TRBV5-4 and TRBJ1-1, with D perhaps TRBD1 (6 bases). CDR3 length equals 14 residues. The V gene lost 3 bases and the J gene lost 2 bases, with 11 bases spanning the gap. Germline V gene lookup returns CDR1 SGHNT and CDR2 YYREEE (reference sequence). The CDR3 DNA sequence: TGTGCCAGCAGCTCCGGGACAACAAACACTGAAGCTTTCTTT. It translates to CASSSGTTNTEAFF.

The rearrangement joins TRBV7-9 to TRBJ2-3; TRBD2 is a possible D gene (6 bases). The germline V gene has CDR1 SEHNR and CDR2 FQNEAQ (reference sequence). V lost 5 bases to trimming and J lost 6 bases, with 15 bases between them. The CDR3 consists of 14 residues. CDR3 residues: CASSLSWGDDTQYF. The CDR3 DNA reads TGTGCCAGCAGCCTCTCGTGGGGGGATGATACGCAGTATTTT.

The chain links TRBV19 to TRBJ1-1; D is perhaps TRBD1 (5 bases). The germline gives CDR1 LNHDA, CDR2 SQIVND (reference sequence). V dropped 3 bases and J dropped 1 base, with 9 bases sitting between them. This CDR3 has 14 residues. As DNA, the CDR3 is TGTGCCAGTAGTATGGGGCAGGCGAACACTGAAGCTTTCTTT. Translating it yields CASSMGQANTEAFF.

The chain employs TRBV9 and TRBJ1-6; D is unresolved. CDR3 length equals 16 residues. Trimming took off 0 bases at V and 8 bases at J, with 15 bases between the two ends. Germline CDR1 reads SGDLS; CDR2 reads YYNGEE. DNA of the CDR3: TGTGCCAGCAGCGTAGCTCGAGGGCCTAAGGATTCACCCCTCCACTTT. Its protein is CASSVARGPKDSPLHF.

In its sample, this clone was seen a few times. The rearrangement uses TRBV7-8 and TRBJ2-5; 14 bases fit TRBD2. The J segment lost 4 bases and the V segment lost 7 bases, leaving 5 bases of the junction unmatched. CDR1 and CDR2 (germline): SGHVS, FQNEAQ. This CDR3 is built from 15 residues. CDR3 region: CASTRLAGGGETQYF. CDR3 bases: TGTGCCAGCACCAGACTAGCGGGAGGGGGAGAGACCCAGTACTTC.

The CDR3 bases are TGCGCCAGCAGTCACATAATCTCCCAGGGTGCCCTTAATCAGCCCCAGCATTTT. Encoded protein: CASSHIISQGALNQPQHF. The genes are TRBV23-1 and TRBJ1-5; D perhaps matches TRBD1 (5 bases). TRBV23-1 is labeled an ORF, and its function is uncertain. V dropped 3 bases and J dropped 4 bases, with 22 bases sitting between them. The CDR3 is made up of 18 amino acids.

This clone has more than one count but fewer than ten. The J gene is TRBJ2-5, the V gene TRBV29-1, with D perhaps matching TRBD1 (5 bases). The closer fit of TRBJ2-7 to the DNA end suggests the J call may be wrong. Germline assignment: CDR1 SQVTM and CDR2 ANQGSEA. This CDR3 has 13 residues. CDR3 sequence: CSVEVGQGYEQYF. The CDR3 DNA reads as TGCAGCGTTGAAGTGGGTCAGGGTTACGAGCAGTACTTC.

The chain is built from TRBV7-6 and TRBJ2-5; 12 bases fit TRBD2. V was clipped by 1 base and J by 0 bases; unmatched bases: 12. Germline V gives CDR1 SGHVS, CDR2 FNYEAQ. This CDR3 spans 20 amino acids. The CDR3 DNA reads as TGTGCCAGCAGCTTAGGGGTGCAGGGGTGGACTAGCGGGAACCAAGAGACCCAGTACTTC. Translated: CASSLGVQGWTSGNQETQYF.

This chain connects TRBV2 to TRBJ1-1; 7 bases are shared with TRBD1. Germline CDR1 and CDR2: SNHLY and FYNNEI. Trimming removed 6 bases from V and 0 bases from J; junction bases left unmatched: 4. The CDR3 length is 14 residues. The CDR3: CASSNRGLNTEAFF. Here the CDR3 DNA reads TGTGCCAGCAGCAACAGGGGACTGAACACTGAAGCTTTCTTT.

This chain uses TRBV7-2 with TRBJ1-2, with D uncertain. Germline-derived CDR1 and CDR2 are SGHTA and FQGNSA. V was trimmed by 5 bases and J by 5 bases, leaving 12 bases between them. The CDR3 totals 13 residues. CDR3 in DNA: TGTGCCAGCAGCCCCCACCGAGTTTATGGCTACACCTTC. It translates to CASSPHRVYGYTF.

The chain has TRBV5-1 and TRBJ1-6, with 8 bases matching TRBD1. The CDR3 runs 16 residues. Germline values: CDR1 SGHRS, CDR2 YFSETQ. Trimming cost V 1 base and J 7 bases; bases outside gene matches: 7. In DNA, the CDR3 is TGCGCCAGCAGCTTGAGCCAGGGGGCTACAAATTCACCCCTCCACTTT. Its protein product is CASSLSQGATNSPLHF.

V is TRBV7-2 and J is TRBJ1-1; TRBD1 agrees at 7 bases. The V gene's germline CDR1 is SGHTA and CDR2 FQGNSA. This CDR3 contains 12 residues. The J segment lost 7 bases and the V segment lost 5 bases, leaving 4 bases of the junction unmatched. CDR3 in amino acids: CASSLWTGEAFF. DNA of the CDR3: TGTGCCAGCAGCCTTTGGACAGGTGAAGCTTTCTTT. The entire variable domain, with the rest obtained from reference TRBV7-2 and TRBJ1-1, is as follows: GAGVSQSPSNKVTEKGKDVELRCDPISGHTALYWYRQSLGQGLEFLIYFQGNSAPDKSGLPSDRFSAERTGGSVSTLTIQRTQQEDSAVYLCASSLWTGEAFFGQGTRLTVV.

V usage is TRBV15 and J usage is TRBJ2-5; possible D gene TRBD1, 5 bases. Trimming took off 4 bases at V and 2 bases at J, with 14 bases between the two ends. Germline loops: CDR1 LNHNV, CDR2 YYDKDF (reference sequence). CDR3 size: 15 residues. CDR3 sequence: CATSTSQGIQETQYF. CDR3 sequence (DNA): TGTGCCACCAGCACCTCTCAGGGAATTCAAGAGACCCAGTACTTC.